This T cell receptor beta chain was recorded in a study of tumor and adjacent non-tumor tissue in lung cancer. Study-wide background: Each sample yielded some 4 million productive TCRbeta reads on average.

Findings and limits, study-wide: Tumor tissue had significantly higher TCR diversity than normal lung. Higher tumor TCR diversity was associated with shorter survival.

The library came from three nested PCR rounds adapted from ARM-PCR protocols. TCRdb processed the multiplex PCR reads anew with MiXCR; each CDR3 protein has one entry. This table has some 84,000 distinct CDR3 sequences, about 66% appearing once. No cell sorting was done before RNA was extracted from the tissue. Between August and November 2014, newly diagnosed, chemotherapy-naive lung cancer patients underwent thoracic surgery in China. V lost 8 bases to trimming and J lost 4 bases, with 14 bases between them. The CDR3 extends over 14 amino acids. Per the germline V gene, CDR1 is SNHLY and CDR2 is FYNNEI. With respect to this clonotype: Its antigen is as yet unknown.

Sequenced: lung tumor tissue. The chain has TRBV2 and TRBJ2-2; D remains ambiguous. The clonotype was recovered from a man in his sixties or seventies with non-small cell lung cancer. The CDR3 nucleotides are TGTGCCAGCCAGAAGAGTTCTGGCACCGGGGAGCTGTTTTTT. Its translation is CASQKSSGTGELFF.